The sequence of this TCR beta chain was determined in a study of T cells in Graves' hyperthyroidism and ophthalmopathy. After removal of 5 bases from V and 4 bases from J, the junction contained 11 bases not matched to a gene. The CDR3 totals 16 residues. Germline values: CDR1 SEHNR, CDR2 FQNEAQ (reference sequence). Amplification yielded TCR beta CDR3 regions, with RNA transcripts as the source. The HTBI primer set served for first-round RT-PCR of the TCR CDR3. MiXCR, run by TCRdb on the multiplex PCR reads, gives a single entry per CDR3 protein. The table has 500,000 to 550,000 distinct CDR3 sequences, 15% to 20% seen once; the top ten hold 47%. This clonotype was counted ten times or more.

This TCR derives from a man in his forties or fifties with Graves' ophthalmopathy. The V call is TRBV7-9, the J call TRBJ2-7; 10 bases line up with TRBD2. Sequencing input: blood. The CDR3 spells CASSPGGTSANYEQYF. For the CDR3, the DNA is TGTGCCAGCAGCCCCGGCGGGACTAGCGCGAATTACGAGCAGTACTTC.